Listed below are T cell receptor beta chains from one sample, sequenced in a study of shared clonotypes between healthy human individuals. Using immunoSEQ multiplex PCR, the repertoire was profiled, and TCRdb retains in-frame clones only, with some absent. The profile shows 950,000 to 1,300,000 clones, 60% to 80% of them singletons. Sequencing was performed on memory CD4+ T cells sorted from blood. These receptor sequences come from a young man in good health. CDR3s include the opening cysteine and the closing phenylalanine or tryptophan. The order of the fields is clone size, V gene, J gene, D gene, CDR3 protein, CDR3 DNA. D genes are given only for firm matches. Clone sizes are given selectively: once, few, many, or a class where the clone is expanded.

.	TRBV6-5	TRBJ2-7	.	CASSPPQSSYEQYF	TGTGCCAGCAGCCCCCCACAGTCATCCTACGAGCAGTACTTC
.	TRBV7-8	TRBJ2-1	TRBD2	CASSLRAGNSYNEQFF	TGTGCCAGCAGCTTACGAGCGGGGAACTCCTACAATGAGCAGTTCTTC
.	TRBV4-1	TRBJ1-4	.	CASSQEGTGREKLFF	TGCGCCAGCAGCCAAGAAGGAACAGGGCGTGAAAAACTGTTTTTT
once	TRBV5-1	TRBJ2-1	TRBD2	CASSPTGLAGASYNEQFF	TGCGCCAGCAGCCCGACCGGACTAGCGGGAGCCTCCTACAATGAGCAGTTCTTC
.	TRBV11-2	TRBJ2-2	.	CASSLDNTGELFF	TGTGCCAGCAGCCTTGATAACACCGGGGAGCTGTTTTTT
.	TRBV27	TRBJ2-7	TRBD1	CASRGQGSYEQYF	TGTGCCAGCAGGGGACAGGGGTCCTACGAGCAGTACTTC
.	TRBV5-4	TRBJ1-1	TRBD1	CASSYPGQGGTEAFF	TGTGCCAGCAGCTACCCGGGACAGGGAGGCACTGAAGCTTTCTTT
.	TRBV7-2	TRBJ2-7	.	CASSFGNPYEQYF	TGTGCCAGCAGCTTCGGGAACCCCTACGAGCAGTACTTC
.	TRBV7-2	TRBJ1-1	.	CASSLGSLQGVGSTEAFF	TGTGCCAGCAGCTTAGGGAGTTTACAGGGAGTCGGCAGCACTGAAGCTTTCTTT
.	TRBV15	TRBJ2-3	.	CATSRGKGEGTDTQYF	TGTGCCACCAGCAGAGGAAAAGGGGAAGGCACAGATACGCAGTATTTT
.	TRBV27	TRBJ1-2	TRBD1	CASSPTGWYGYTF	TGTGCCAGCAGTCCGACAGGGTGGTACGGCTACACCTTC
few	TRBV18	TRBJ2-2	TRBD2	CASFLAANTGELFF	TGTGCCAGCTTCCTAGCGGCGAACACCGGGGAGCTGTTTTTT
.	TRBV18	TRBJ2-2	.	CASSPAGQYTGELFF	TGTGCCAGCTCACCGGCCGGACAGTACACCGGGGAGCTGTTTTTT
.	TRBV6-6	TRBJ2-7	.	CASSYVQGSYEQYF	TGTGCCAGCAGTTACGTACAGGGTAGCTACGAGCAGTACTTC
.	TRBV10-2	TRBJ2-1	TRBD1	CASNRGRYNEQFF	TGCGCCAGCAACAGGGGACGCTACAATGAGCAGTTCTTC
.	TRBV30	TRBJ1-1	TRBD1	CAWSVLTGAQAFF	TGTGCCTGGAGTGTACTCACAGGGGCCCAAGCTTTCTTT
.	TRBV12-5	TRBJ2-5	TRBD2	CASGSGLATLYQETQYF	TGTGCTAGTGGTTCTGGACTAGCGACTCTGTACCAAGAGACCCAGTACTTC
.	TRBV11-2	TRBJ2-1	.	CASSLDSPLEQFF	TGTGCCAGCAGCCTCGACAGTCCTCTTGAGCAGTTCTTC
.	TRBV6-5	TRBJ1-5	TRBD1	CASKRGQAGQPQHF	TGTGCCAGCAAACGGGGACAGGCAGGTCAGCCCCAGCATTTT
.	TRBV9	TRBJ1-4	TRBD1	CASSVEGAGEKLFF	TGTGCCAGCAGCGTAGAGGGGGCTGGTGAAAAACTGTTTTTT
.	TRBV2	TRBJ2-6	.	CASSPGEGHGANVLTF	TGTGCCAGCTCCCCAGGGGAAGGGCATGGGGCCAACGTCCTGACTTTC
.	TRBV29-1	TRBJ2-3	TRBD2	CSVSAGVSDTQYF	TGCAGCGTTTCTGCGGGAGTATCAGATACGCAGTATTTT
.	TRBV6-1	TRBJ1-5	.	CASGDGGNQPQHF	TGTGCCAGCGGGGACGGTGGAAATCAGCCCCAGCATTTT
.	TRBV10-1	TRBJ2-3	.	CASRDSLSTDTQYF	TGCGCCAGCAGGGACAGCCTTAGCACAGATACGCAGTATTTT
.	TRBV7-2	TRBJ2-3	.	CASSLELGADTQYF	TGTGCCAGCAGCTTAGAACTGGGGGCAGATACGCAGTATTTT